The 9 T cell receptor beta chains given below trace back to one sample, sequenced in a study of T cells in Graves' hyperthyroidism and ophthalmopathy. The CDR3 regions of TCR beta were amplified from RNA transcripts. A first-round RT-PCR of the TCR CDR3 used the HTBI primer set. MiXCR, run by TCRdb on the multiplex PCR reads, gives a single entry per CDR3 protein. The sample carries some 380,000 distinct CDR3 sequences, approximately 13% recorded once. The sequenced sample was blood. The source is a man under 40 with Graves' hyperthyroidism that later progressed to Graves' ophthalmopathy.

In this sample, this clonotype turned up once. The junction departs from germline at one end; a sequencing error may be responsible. CDR3 nucleotides: TGTGCCAGCAGTCACCCCCCCGACAGGGGTGGGGGCTATGGCTACGCCTTC. This gives the protein CASSHPPDRGGGYGYAF. V and J are TRBV6-5 and TRBJ1-2; TRBD1 matches 8 bases. CDR3 length: 17 amino acids. From germline, CDR1 is MNHEY and CDR2 SVGAGI.

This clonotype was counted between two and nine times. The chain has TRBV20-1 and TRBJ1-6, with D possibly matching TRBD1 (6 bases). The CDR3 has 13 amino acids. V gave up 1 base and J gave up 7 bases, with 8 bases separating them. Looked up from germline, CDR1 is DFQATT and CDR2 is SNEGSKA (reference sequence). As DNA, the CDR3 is TGCAGTGCTAGAGTTACAGGGAATTCACCCCTCCACTTT. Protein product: CSARVTGNSPLHF.

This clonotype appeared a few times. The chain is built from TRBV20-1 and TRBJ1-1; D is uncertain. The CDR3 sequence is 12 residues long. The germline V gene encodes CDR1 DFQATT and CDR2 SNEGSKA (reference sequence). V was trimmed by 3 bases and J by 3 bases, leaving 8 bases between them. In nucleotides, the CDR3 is TGCAGTGCTAGGAAACAGCACACTGAAGCTTTCTTT. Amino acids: CSARKQHTEAFF.

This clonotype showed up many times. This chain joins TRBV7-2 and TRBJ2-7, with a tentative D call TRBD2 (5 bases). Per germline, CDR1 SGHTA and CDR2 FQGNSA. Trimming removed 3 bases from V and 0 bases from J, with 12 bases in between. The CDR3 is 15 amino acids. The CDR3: CASSFASRSSYEQYF. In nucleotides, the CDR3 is TGTGCCAGCAGCTTTGCTAGCCGCTCCTCCTACGAGCAGTACTTC.

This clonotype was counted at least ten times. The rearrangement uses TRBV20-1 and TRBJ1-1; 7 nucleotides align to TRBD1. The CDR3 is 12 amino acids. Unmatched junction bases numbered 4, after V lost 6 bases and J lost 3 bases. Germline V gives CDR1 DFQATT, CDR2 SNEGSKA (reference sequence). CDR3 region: CSAPDRDTEAFF. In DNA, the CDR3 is TGCAGTGCCCCCGACAGGGACACTGAAGCTTTCTTT.

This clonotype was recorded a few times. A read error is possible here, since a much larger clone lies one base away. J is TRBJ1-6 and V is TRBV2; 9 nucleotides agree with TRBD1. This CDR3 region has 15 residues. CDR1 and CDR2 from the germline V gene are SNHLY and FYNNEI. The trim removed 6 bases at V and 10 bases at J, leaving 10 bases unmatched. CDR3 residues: CASSGPGQGTSPLHF. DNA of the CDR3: TGTGCCAGCAGCGGACCGGGACAGGGAACCTCACCCCTCCACTTT.

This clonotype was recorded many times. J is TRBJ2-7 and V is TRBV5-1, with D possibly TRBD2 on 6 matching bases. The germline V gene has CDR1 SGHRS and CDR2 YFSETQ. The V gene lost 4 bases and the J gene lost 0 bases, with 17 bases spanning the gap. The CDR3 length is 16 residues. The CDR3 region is CASSTGRGAGSYEQYF. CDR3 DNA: TGCGCCAGCAGCACGGGCCGCGGGGCCGGCTCCTACGAGCAGTACTTC.

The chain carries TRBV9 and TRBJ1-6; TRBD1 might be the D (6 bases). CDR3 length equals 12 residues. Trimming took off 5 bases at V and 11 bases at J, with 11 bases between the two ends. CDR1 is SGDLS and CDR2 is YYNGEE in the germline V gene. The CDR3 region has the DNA TGTGCCAGCAGTGGGGGGCATCCACCCCTCCACTTT. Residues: CASSGGHPPLHF.

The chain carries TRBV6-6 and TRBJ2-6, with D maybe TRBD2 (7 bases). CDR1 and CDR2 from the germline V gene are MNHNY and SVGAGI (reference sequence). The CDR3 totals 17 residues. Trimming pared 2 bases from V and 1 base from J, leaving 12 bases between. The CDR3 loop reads CASSYGGGWSGANVLTF. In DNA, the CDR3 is TGTGCCAGCAGTTACGGCGGGGGCTGGTCTGGGGCCAACGTCCTGACTTTC.